These 2 T cell receptor beta chains were sequenced from one sample in a study of spatial heterogeneity in lung cancer. In TCRdb, the 5' RACE reads were re-called with MiXCR into one record per CDR3 protein. Among some 10,000 distinct CDR3 sequences, 20% to 25% were seen once, and the ten largest hold around 47%. This sample's time point: blood at routine non-recurrence follow-up after resection. Sequenced here: PBMCs, sampled at follow-up. Receptors originate from a male donor with early-stage non-small cell lung cancer.

V gene TRBV6-5 combines with J gene TRBJ2-5, with D perhaps TRBD2 (5 bases). The germline gives CDR1 MNHEY, CDR2 SVGAGI. Trimming removed 7 bases from V and 5 bases from J, with 11 bases in between. CDR3 length: 12 amino acids. The CDR3 nucleotides are TGTGCCAGCAAGGTGGGAGAGGAGACCCAGTACTTC. It specifies CASKVGEETQYF.

The V call is TRBV20-1, the J call TRBJ2-3, with D unresolved. Germline lookup yields CDR1 DFQATT and CDR2 SNEGSKA (reference sequence). The CDR3 has 14 amino acids. V lost 2 bases and J lost 0, with 9 bases in between. The CDR3 region has the DNA TGCAGTGCTAGACCCTCAGGAAGCACAGATACGCAGTATTTT. Translated, it gives CSARPSGSTDTQYF.